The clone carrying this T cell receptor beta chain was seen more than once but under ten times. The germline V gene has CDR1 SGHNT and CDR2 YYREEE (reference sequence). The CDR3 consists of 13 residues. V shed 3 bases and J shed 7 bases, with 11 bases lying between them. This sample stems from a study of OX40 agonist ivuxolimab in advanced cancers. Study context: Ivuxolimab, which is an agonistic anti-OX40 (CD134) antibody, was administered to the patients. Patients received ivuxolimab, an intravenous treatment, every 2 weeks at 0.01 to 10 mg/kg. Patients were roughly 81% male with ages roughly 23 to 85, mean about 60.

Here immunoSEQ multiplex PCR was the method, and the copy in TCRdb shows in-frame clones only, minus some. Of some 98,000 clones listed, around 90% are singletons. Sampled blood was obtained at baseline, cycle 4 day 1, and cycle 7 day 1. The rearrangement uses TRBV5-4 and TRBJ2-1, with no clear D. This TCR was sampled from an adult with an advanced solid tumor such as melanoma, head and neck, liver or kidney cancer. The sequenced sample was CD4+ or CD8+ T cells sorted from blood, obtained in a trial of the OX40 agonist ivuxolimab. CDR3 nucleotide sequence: TGTGCCAGCAGCTCGAGTAATGGTAATGAGCAGTTCTTC. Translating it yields CASSSSNGNEQFF.